This T cell receptor beta chain was sequenced in a study of cytomegalovirus exposure and HLA in healthy donors. Study-wide points: In vitro experiments confirmed that three CMV-associated chains were specific for CMV antigens. In an earlier analysis, productive rearrangement rates for most beta V segments clustered near 87% or 30%.

This clone turned up a few times. Its antigen is unknown. The same CDR3 can be traced to other DNA sequences in this sample. V dropped 5 bases and J dropped 1; count of bases not matched to a gene: 0. From germline, CDR1 is MRHNA and CDR2 SNTAGT. This CDR3 has 14 amino acids. Researchers ran the PCR with 60 Vbeta and 13 Jbeta primers. Using immunoSEQ multiplex PCR, the repertoire was profiled, and TCRdb retains in-frame clones only, with some absent. The sample has 100,000 to 150,000 clones; roughly 74% are singletons. The source of this sequence is a male donor in good health and CMV-seronegative. The sequenced material came from PBMCs. The chain has TRBV6-4 and TRBJ2-3, with 10 bases aligning to TRBD2. The CDR3 loop reads CASSLAGGTDTQYF. CDR3 bases: TGTGCCAGCAGTCTAGCGGGGGGCACAGATACGCAGTATTTT.